This TCR beta chain was identified during a study of cytomegalovirus exposure and HLA in healthy donors (dated by TCRdb to 2015 to 2018). Turning to the overall study: The 650 to 750 repertoires of the first cohort and the 95 to 150 validation repertoires were produced on the same platform, according to a later analysis. The study was designed to test whether signatures of past pathogen exposure could be identified by cataloging public T cell receptors. Besides the first cohort of roughly 700 subjects, a separate validation cohort made up of 120 different subjects was used. High-throughput TCR immunosequencing, statistical association of individual TCRs with disease status, and machine learning were combined to predict cytomegalovirus infection status.

The library relied on the immunoSEQ multiplex PCR assay. The paper's processing steps were these. To diagnose cytomegalovirus status from the catalog of TCR beta chain sequences, a statistical classification framework was built. TCRdb mirrors the immuneACCESS table, restricted to in-frame sequences. Some clones are absent from its copies; in checked studies, under half trace to an unresolved V gene, and the reason for the others is unknown. V and J calls and clone size are given by that table; D and trimming were obtained from the DNA. The table for this sample lists under 150,000 clones; more than 75% of them were counted only once. The top ten hold just under 9% of the sample. The study at large found these results: All 120 or so repertoires were used to score co-occurrence in the validation cohort in a later analysis, because that analysis had no HLA typing for the cohort. In vitro tests confirmed that a few of the cytomegalovirus-associated TCR beta chains recognize cytomegalovirus antigens. It was suggested by the authors that the approach could potentially be generalized to other disease states and immunological phenotypes. Most TCR sequences were seen in very few donors, while some public TCRs were found in many individuals. The study gave a list of roughly 150 TCR beta chains associated with cytomegalovirus. Subsequent analysis determined that TCRs grouped into clusters in the first cohort also showed a tendency toward co-occurrence across the 130 or so validation repertoires, and about 94% of cluster scores exceeded 0. In both the original and validation cohorts, the classifier was reported to diagnose cytomegalovirus status with high specificity and sensitivity.

For this clone: Which antigen it targets is not known. No per-base quality is available; no much larger clone lies one base away.

Separate from the roughly 700-subject first cohort, the validation cohort of some 130 subjects was the group to which the donors belonged. Input material: PBMCs. This receptor was taken from a man aged 18-30 years in good health and CMV-seropositive.

The bases read TGTGCCAGCAGTTTTGACAGGGGGGCTGGAAACACCATATATTTT. Translated, this is CASSFDRGAGNTIYF. The rearrangement combines TRBV7-8 with TRBJ1-3; 9 middle bases align to TRBD1. The germline V gene provides CDR1 SGHVS and CDR2 FQNEAQ. Trimming leaves V shorter by 6 bases and J shorter by 2 bases, with the junction holding 5 bases beyond the gene matches. Taken from cysteine to phenylalanine, the CDR3 has 15 residues. Only CDR3 DNA remains: 45 bases, in frame from the first base.